This T cell receptor (beta chain) was observed in a study of blood T cell repertoires in COVID-19. Using immunoSEQ multiplex PCR, the repertoire was profiled, and TCRdb retains in-frame clones only, with some absent. The sample gives 250,000 or so clones, almost 90% of which show up once; approximately 2.1% is in the top ten. Germline V gene sequence: CDR1 SGHDT, CDR2 YYEEEE. V shed 4 bases and J 11 bases; nucleotides not matched to a gene: 9. This CDR3 region has 13 residues. The chain uses TRBV5-6 and TRBJ1-3, with TRBD1 identical over 7 bases. This TCR came from an older woman with COVID-19, enrolled during active disease. Sequencing was carried out using peripheral blood. CDR3 in amino acids: CASSKTDRSSIYF. The CDR3 DNA is TGTGCCAGCAGCAAGACGGACAGGTCCTCCATATATTTT.